This paragraph covers one TCR beta chain sequence. The PCR had 60 Vbeta and 13 Jbeta primers. Sequencing used immunoSEQ multiplex PCR; TCRdb keeps in-frame clones, though not all of them. The sample contains 150,000 to 200,000 clones, roughly 80% of which appear only once. The data were taken from a study of cytomegalovirus exposure and HLA in healthy donors. The clonotype originates from a woman aged 30 to 39 in good health and CMV-seropositive. The sample comprised PBMCs.

The CDR3 region has the DNA TGTGCCAGCAGATTTAACAGGGAGGGCACTGAAGCTTTCTTT. Its translation: CASRFNREGTEAFF. The V and J genes are TRBV6-5 and TRBJ1-1, with D possibly being TRBD1 (6 bases). The CDR3 is 14 residues long. CDR1 is MNHEY and CDR2 is SVGAGI in the germline V gene. Deletions cut 6 bases from V and 4 bases from J, with 15 bases between.